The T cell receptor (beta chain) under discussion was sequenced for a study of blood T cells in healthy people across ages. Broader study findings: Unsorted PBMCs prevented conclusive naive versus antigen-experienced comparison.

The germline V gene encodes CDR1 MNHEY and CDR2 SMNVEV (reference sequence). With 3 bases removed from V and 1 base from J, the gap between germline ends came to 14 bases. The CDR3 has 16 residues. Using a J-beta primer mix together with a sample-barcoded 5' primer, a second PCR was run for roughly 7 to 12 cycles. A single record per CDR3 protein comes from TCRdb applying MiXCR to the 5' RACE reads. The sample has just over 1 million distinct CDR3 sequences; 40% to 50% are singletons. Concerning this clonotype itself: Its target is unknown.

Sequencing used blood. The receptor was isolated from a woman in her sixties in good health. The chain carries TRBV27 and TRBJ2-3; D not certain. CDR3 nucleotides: TGTGCCAGCAGTTTGACCCTACCGGTGGGCACAGATACGCAGTATTTT. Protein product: CASSLTLPVGTDTQYF.